There are many counts of the clone carrying this T cell receptor (beta chain). A single record per CDR3 protein comes from TCRdb applying MiXCR to the 5' RACE reads. This sample yields roughly 130,000 distinct CDR3 sequences, of which around 9.7% are seen a single time; 3.3% belongs to the top ten. The J segment lost 5 bases and the V segment lost 6 bases, leaving 6 bases of the junction unmatched. The CDR3 covers 14 residues. Per germline, CDR1 SGHTA and CDR2 FQGNSA. The sample comes from a study of CD8 T cells in ankylosing spondylitis. This TCR derives from a male donor with ankylosing spondylitis or in good health (not recorded which). The source material was blood, either unsorted or a sorted T cell fraction (not recorded which). The chain is built from TRBV7-2 and TRBJ2-5, with 10 bases fitting TRBD2. In DNA, the CDR3 is TGTGCCAGCAGTCTAGCGGGAGTCGGTGAGACCCAGTACTTC. Translating it yields CASSLAGVGETQYF.